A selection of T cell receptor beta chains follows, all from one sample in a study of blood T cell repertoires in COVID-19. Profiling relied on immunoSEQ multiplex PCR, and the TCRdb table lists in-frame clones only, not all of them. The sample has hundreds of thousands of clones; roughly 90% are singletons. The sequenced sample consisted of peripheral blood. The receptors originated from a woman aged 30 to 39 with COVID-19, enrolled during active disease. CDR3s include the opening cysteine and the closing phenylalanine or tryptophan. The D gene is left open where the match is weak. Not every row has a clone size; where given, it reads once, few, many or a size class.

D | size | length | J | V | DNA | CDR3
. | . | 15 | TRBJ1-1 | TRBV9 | TGTGCCAGCAGCCTTACCACAGGGCCGAACACTGAAGCTTTCTTT | CASSLTTGPNTEAFF
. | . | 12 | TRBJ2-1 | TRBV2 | TGTGCCAGCAGTGCTGGGACAACCGAGCAGTTCTTC | CASSAGTTEQFF
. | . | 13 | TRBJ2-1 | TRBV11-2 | TGTGCCAGCAGCTTAAACAACTACAATGAGCAGTTCTTC | CASSLNNYNEQFF
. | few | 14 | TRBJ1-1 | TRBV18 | TGTGCCAGCTCACCAGGACACCAGAACACTGAAGCTTTCTTT | CASSPGHQNTEAFF
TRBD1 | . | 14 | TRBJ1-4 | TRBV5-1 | TGCGCCAGCAGCCGACAGGGGGTGAATGAAAAACTGTTTTTT | CASSRQGVNEKLFF
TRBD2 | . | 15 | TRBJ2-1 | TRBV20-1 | TGCAGTGCTAGTTCGGCGGGGGTCTCGTCGAATGAGCAGTTCTTC | CSASSAGVSSNEQFF
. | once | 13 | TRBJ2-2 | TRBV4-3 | TGCGCCAGCGGGCAAATAAACACCGGGGAGCTGTTTTTT | CASGQINTGELFF
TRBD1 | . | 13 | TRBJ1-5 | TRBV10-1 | TGCGCCAGCAGCGGACAGGGTGATCAGCCCCAGCATTTT | CASSGQGDQPQHF
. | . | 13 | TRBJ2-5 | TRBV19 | TGTGCCAGTAGTAGGCAGGGCGAAGAGACCCAGTACTTC | CASSRQGEETQYF
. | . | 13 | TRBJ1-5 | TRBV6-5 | TGTGCCAGCAGTTACCAGGGCAATCAGCCCCAGCATTTT | CASSYQGNQPQHF
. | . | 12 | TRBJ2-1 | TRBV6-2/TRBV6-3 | TGTGCCAGCAGCTTTCCCAACAATGAGCAGTTCTTC | CASSFPNNEQFF
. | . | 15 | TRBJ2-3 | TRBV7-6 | TGTGCCAGCAGCTTTACTGCACGCGGCACAGATACGCAGTATTTT | CASSFTARGTDTQYF
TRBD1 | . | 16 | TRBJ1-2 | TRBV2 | TGTGCCAGCAGCACGAAGGGACAGATCCTAAACTATGGCTACACCTTC | CASSTKGQILNYGYTF
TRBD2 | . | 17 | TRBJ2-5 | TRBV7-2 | TGTGCCAGCAGCTTAATTGCGGGAGGCCCCGAACAAGAGACCCAGTACTTC | CASSLIAGGPEQETQYF
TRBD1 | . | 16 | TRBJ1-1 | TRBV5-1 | TGCGCCAGCAGTTTTGGACAGGGGCCCCAGAACACTGAAGCTTTCTTT | CASSFGQGPQNTEAFF
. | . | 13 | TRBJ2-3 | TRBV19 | TGTGCCAGTGGGAGACTCGACACAGATACGCAGTATTTT | CASGRLDTDTQYF
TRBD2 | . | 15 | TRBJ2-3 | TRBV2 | TGTGCCAGCAGTGTACGTCGGGGGGGCACAGATACGCAGTATTTT | CASSVRRGGTDTQYF
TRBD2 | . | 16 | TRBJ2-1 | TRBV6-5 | TGTGCCAGCAGTTTTAGGACGGGAGGAACCTACAATGAGCAGTTCTTC | CASSFRTGGTYNEQFF
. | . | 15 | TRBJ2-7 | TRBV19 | TGTGCCAGTAGTATACAGGTAGGGGCGGTACACGAGCAGTACTTC | CASSIQVGAVHEQYF
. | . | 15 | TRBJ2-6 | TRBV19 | TGTGCCAGTAGTTCAAAGAGCTCTGGGGCCAACGTCCTGACTTTC | CASSSKSSGANVLTF
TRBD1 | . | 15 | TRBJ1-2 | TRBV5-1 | TGCGCCAGCAGCTTGGGACAGGGTTATAACTATGGCTACACCTTC | CASSLGQGYNYGYTF
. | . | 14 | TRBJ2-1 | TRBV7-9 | TGTGCCAGCAGCTCCCTACCCTCCTACAATGAGCAGTTCTTC | CASSSLPSYNEQFF
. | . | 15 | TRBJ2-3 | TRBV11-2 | TGTACCAGCAGCTTCCAACCTTCCGCGTCCGGTACGCAGTATTTT | CTSSFQPSASGTQYF
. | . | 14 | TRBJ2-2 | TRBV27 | TGTGCCAGCAGTTGGGGAGGGAACACCGGGGAGCTGTTTTTT | CASSWGGNTGELFF
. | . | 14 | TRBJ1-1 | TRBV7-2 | TGTGCCAGCAGCTTAGGGGGGCCGAACACTGAAGCTTTCTTT | CASSLGGPNTEAFF
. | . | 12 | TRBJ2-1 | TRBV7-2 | TGTGCCAGCAGCCCTAGCACCAATGAGCAGTTCTTC | CASSPSTNEQFF
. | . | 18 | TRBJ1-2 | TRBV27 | TGTGCCAGCAGTTCAAGCCGGGGGGGGCGAATGCCCAACTATGGCTACACCTTC | CASSSSRGGRMPNYGYTF
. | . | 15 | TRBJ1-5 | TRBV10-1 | TGCGCCAGCAGTGAAGGGGGGGCTGGCAATCAGCCCCAGCATTTT | CASSEGGAGNQPQHF
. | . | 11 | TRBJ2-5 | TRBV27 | TGTGCCAGCAGTCTCAGAGAGACCCAGTACTTC | CASSLRETQYF
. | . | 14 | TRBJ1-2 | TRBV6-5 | TGTGCCAGCAGTTACGGTCAGGGCGGCTATGGCTACACCTTC | CASSYGQGGYGYTF
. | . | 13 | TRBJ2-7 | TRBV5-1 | TGCGCCAGCAGCTTGGGTACCCTATACGAGCAGTACTTC | CASSLGTLYEQYF
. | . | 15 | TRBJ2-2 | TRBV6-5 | TGTGCCAGCAGTAATTGGGGCTCGAACACCGGGGAGCTGTTTTTT | CASSNWGSNTGELFF
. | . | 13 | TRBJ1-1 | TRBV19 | TGTGCCAGTAGTATCTCCCCGAACACTGAAGCTTTCTTT | CASSISPNTEAFF
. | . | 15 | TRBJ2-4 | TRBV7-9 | TGTGCCAGCAGCTCCTCAGGGTATGGCAAAAACATTCAGTACTTC | CASSSSGYGKNIQYF
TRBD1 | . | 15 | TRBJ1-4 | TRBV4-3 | TGCGCCAGCAGCCAATTCCGTCAGGGGGGTGAAAAACTGTTTTTT | CASSQFRQGGEKLFF
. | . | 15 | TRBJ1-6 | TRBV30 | TGTGCCTGGAGTGTAGACGGACTCTCTAATTCACCCCTCCACTTT | CAWSVDGLSNSPLHF
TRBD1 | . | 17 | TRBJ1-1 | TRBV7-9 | TGTGCCAGCAGCTTAGAAGACAGGGGGCTAAGGGGGACTGAAGCTTTCTTT | CASSLEDRGLRGTEAFF
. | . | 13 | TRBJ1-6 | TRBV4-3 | TGCGCCAGCAGCCAAGGACAGTATTCACCCCTCCACTTT | CASSQGQYSPLHF
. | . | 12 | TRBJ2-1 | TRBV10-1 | TGCGCCAGCAGTGGAGGGCACAATGAGCAGTTCTTC | CASSGGHNEQFF
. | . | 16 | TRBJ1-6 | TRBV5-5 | TGTGCCAGCAGCTTGGACGGGACAATTGATAATTCACCCCTCCACTTT | CASSLDGTIDNSPLHF